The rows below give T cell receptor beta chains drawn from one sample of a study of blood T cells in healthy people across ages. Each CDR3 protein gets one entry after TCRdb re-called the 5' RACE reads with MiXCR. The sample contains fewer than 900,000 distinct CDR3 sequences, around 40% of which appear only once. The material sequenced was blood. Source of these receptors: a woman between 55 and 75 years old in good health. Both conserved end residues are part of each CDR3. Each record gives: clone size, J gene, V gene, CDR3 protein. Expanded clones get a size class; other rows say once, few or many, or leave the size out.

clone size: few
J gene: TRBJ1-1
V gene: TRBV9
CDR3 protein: CASSPRTVGAEAFF

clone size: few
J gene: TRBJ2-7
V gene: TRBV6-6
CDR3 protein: CASSYRGQGVDEQYF

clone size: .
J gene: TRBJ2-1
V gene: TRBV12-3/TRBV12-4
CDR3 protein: CASSPMSGNNEQFF

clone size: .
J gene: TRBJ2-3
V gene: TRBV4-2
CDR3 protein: CASSRRGQRSLTDTQYF

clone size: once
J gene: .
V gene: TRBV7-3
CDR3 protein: CASSSQGAIDEQYF

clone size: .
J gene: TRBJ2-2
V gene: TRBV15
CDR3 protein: CATSRDGERNTGELFF

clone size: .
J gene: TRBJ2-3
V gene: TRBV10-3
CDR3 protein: CAISSAGIESDTQYF

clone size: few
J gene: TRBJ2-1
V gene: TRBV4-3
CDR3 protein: CASSQALAGGPRNEQFF

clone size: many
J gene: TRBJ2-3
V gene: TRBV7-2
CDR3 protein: CASSLFTDTQYF

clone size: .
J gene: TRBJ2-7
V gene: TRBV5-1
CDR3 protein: CASSLGGTGGFYEQYF

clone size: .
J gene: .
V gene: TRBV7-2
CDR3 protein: CASNLMGQSYEQYF

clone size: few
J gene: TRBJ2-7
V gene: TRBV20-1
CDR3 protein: CSARDLSGKHEQYF

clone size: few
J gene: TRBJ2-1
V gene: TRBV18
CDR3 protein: CASSPPGRGAIYNEQFF

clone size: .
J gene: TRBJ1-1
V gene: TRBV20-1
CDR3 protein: CSAKGQRWAFF

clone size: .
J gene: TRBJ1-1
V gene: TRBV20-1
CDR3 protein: CGEHRGNTEAFF

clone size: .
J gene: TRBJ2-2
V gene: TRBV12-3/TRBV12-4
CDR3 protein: CASCILNTGELFF

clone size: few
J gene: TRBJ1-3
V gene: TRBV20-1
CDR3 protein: CSAKPGPLSGNTIYF

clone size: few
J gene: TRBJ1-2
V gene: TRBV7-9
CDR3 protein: CASSLESDGYGYTF